This TCR beta chain came from a study of T cell responses to AZD1222 COVID-19 vaccine (dated by TCRdb to the early 2020s). In terms of the full investigation: TCR sequencing covered more than 230 trial participants: 207 given two doses of AZD1222 and approximately 26 given two doses of MenACWY control vaccine. Trial participants were enrolled by age into 18-55, 56-69 and 70-plus year subgroups, with around 150, 28 and 57 TCR-sequenced participants respectively.

Beyond this particular receptor, the publication reports: Reportedly, almost half of the unique spike-specific TCRs recognized epitopes lying outside the regions that are mutated in the B.1.351 and B.1.1.7 variants. Because no samples from the day 14 peak response were available, repertoires could be characterized only after the peak T cell response. CD4 TCRs associated with the vaccine covered the entire spike protein, and the dominant responses were in regions 160-218 and 743-854. A significant rise in spike-specific TCR breadth and depth was observed after two AZD1222 doses relative to day 0 and relative to MenACWY recipients. Conclusions about previously exposed vaccinees were limited because only five to seven AZD1222 recipients were SARS-CoV-2 seropositive at baseline. Participants were mostly white British and included more females than males, and it was suggested by the authors that clonal diversity may have been underestimated. In the small 56-69-year group, the increase in depth fell short of significance, most likely because of low power.

The CDR3 regions of human TCRbeta chains were subjected to immunosequencing. The original pipeline was this. Repertoire TCRs were checked for matches against a reference library of SARS-CoV-2-specific TCRs that had been generated using the MIRA antigen-specificity platform. Breadth meant the fraction of unique TCRs that were SARS-CoV-2-associated, whereas depth meant the fraction of total T cells that were SARS-CoV-2-associated. Using the MIRA data, each spike-specific TCR was mapped to the spike region that the TCR reacts to and placed in a CD4 or CD8 class. Log10-transformed breadth and depth values were compared by one-way ANOVA with Sidak's multiple comparisons tests. The immuneACCESS repertoire file appears here via TCRdb, limited to in-frame rearrangements. These files lack a portion of the clones; in checked studies, under half of the deficit traces to unresolved V genes, and the cause of the others is not known. Clonal size and the V and J genes are those of that table, whereas D and trimming came from the DNA. Here the sample has 90,000 to 150,000 clones; more than 70% occur a single time. The ten biggest clones cover approximately 3.5% of the sample.

To note about this clone: Its antigen target is currently unknown. Base qualities are missing; no much larger clone stands one base away.

The time point tag for this specimen amounts to: about 28 days (+/-7) after the second vaccine dose. AZD1222 recipients with second doses at about 4 weeks or about 12 weeks were pooled, because spike-specific TCR depth and breadth did not differ between schedules. Vaccinee samples came from UK trials COV001 and COV002, including a single-blind randomized controlled phase 2/3 trial of AZD1222 (ChAdOx1 nCoV-19) in healthy adults. For TCRbeta chain sequencing, PBMC samples were collected from trial participants at day 0 and at day 28 after the second dose. Relative to germline, V is missing 9 bases and J is missing 3 bases, with 5 bases of the junction outside any gene match. Reading the germline V gene gives CDR1 MDHEN and CDR2 SYDVKM. The CDR3 numbers 14 residues from cysteine through phenylalanine. Solely the CDR3 DNA is kept, with 42 bases framed from the first base.

The material was peripheral blood, obtained 28 days after the second AZD1222 dose. This receptor was obtained from an adult who received the AZD1222 COVID-19 vaccine. The sequence is built from TRBV28 and TRBJ2-2, with 9 bases aligning to TRBD2. At the DNA level, the sequence is TGTGCCAGTAGCGGGAGATTCTACACCGGGGAGCTGTTTTTT. Its protein product is CASSGRFYTGELFF.